These T cell receptor beta chains were read from a single sample in a study of T cells in Graves' hyperthyroidism and ophthalmopathy. TCRdb redid the calling of the multiplex PCR reads with MiXCR, one entry per CDR3 protein. The table records hundreds of thousands of distinct CDR3 sequences, approximately 14% of them present only once. Sequencing was carried out using blood. The source is a woman in her twenties or thirties with Graves' hyperthyroidism. The CDR3 runs from the conserved cysteine through the conserved F or W. D genes are given only for firm matches. Clone size, where shown, is once, few, many, or a class for clones that have expanded.

J: TRBJ1-2
size: few
D: NA
V: TRBV7-9
CDR3: CASSLVTVRNYGYTF
DNA: TGTGCCAGCAGCTTAGTGACAGTCAGGAACTATGGCTACACCTTC

J: TRBJ1-2
size: many
D: NA
V: TRBV28
CDR3: CASRKTLNYGYTF
DNA: TGTGCCAGCAGGAAGACACTCAACTATGGCTACACCTTC

J: TRBJ2-5
size: many
D: NA
V: TRBV30
CDR3: CAWAGQMRETQYF
DNA: TGTGCCTGGGCGGGACAGATGAGAGAGACCCAGTACTTC

J: TRBJ1-3
size: few
D: NA
V: TRBV18
CDR3: CASSPASPSGNTIYF
DNA: TGTGCCAGCTCACCGGCGTCCCCCTCTGGAAACACCATATATTTT

J: TRBJ2-5
size: NA
D: NA
V: TRBV12-3/TRBV12-4
CDR3: CASSLGLKGTQYF
DNA: TGTGCCAGCAGTTTAGGGCTGAAAGGGACCCAGTACTTC

J: TRBJ2-5
size: many
D: TRBD1
V: TRBV6-1
CDR3: CASTLGQTYQETQYF
DNA: TGTGCCAGCACCCTGGGACAGACGTACCAAGAGACCCAGTACTTC

J: TRBJ2-4
size: many
D: TRBD2
V: TRBV20-1
CDR3: CSARVSGLGLKNIQYF
DNA: TGCAGTGCTAGGGTATCGGGACTAGGACTCAAAAACATTCAGTACTTC

J: TRBJ2-1
size: NA
D: TRBD2
V: TRBV2
CDR3: CASSGLAGFNEQFF
DNA: TGTGCCAGCAGTGGTCTAGCGGGCTTCAATGAGCAGTTCTTC

J: TRBJ2-1
size: NA
D: TRBD2
V: TRBV28
CDR3: CASRPHPGLAGNEQFF
DNA: TGTGCCAGCAGACCTCACCCCGGACTAGCGGGCAATGAGCAGTTCTTC

J: TRBJ1-2
size: NA
D: TRBD1
V: TRBV28
CDR3: CASSTPGTAYGYTF
DNA: TGTGCCAGCAGCACCCCCGGGACAGCTTATGGCTACACCTTC

J: TRBJ2-2
size: many
D: NA
V: TRBV19
CDR3: CASSPQVNGELFF
DNA: TGTGCCAGTAGTCCACAGGTGAACGGGGAGCTGTTTTTT

J: TRBJ1-2
size: NA
D: NA
V: TRBV7-9
CDR3: CASSATALANYGYTF
DNA: TGTGCCAGCAGCGCGACAGCCCTGGCAAACTATGGCTACACCTTC

J: TRBJ2-1
size: many
D: TRBD2
V: TRBV20-1
CDR3: CSASGGRPYNEQFF
DNA: TGCAGTGCTAGCGGCGGGAGACCCTACAATGAGCAGTTCTTC

J: TRBJ2-3
size: many
D: NA
V: TRBV19
CDR3: CASSGLRDTQYF
DNA: TGTGCCAGTTCGGGACTCCGGGATACGCAGTATTTT

J: TRBJ1-5
size: NA
D: NA
V: TRBV20-1
CDR3: CSAKGATDVLLGNQPQHF
DNA: TGCAGTGCGAAAGGCGCCACGGACGTCCTTTTGGGCAATCAGCCCCAGCATTTT

J: TRBJ2-1
size: many
D: NA
V: TRBV5-5
CDR3: CASSVYNEQFF
DNA: TGTGCCAGCAGTGTCTACAATGAGCAGTTCTTC

J: TRBJ2-1
size: NA
D: TRBD2
V: TRBV19
CDR3: CASSTQLAGVGNEQFF
DNA: TGTGCCAGTAGTACCCAACTAGCGGGAGTCGGGAATGAGCAGTTCTTC

J: TRBJ2-1
size: many
D: TRBD2
V: TRBV27
CDR3: CASSRNTLAGDVVEQFF
DNA: TGTGCCAGCAGCCGCAACACGCTGGCGGGAGACGTAGTTGAGCAGTTCTTC

J: TRBJ2-7
size: few
D: NA
V: TRBV7-2
CDR3: CASSPQGALTYEQYF
DNA: TGTGCCAGCAGCCCCCAGGGTGCCCTCACCTACGAGCAGTACTTC

J: TRBJ1-6
size: NA
D: NA
V: TRBV10-1
CDR3: CASSESRESPLHF
DNA: TGCGCCAGCAGTGAGTCGAGGGAGTCACCCCTCCACTTT

J: TRBJ2-5
size: many
D: NA
V: TRBV28
CDR3: CASSFQGRETQYF
DNA: TGTGCCAGCAGTTTTCAGGGGCGAGAGACCCAGTACTTC

J: TRBJ2-7
size: few
D: NA
V: TRBV7-2
CDR3: CASSLGTWGVRYEQYF
DNA: TGTGCCAGCAGCTTAGGAACTTGGGGGGTACGCTACGAGCAGTACTTC

J: TRBJ1-1
size: many
D: TRBD1
V: TRBV11-1
CDR3: CASSSPGTALNTEAFF
DNA: TGTGCCAGCAGCTCGCCCGGGACAGCTCTGAACACTGAAGCTTTCTTT

J: TRBJ2-1
size: many
D: TRBD2
V: TRBV12-3/TRBV12-4
CDR3: CASSPPGLAPLNEQFF
DNA: TGTGCCAGCAGTCCCCCGGGACTAGCGCCTTTGAATGAGCAGTTCTTC

J: TRBJ2-1
size: NA
D: NA
V: TRBV5-6
CDR3: CASGSTAYNEQFF
DNA: TGTGCCAGCGGGTCGACAGCATACAATGAGCAGTTCTTC

J: TRBJ1-2
size: many
D: NA
V: TRBV7-2
CDR3: CASSLAFETVPGYTF
DNA: TGTGCCAGCAGCTTAGCGTTTGAGACAGTGCCCGGCTACACCTTC

J: TRBJ1-5
size: many
D: NA
V: TRBV28
CDR3: CASSLYGQGHRNQPQHF
DNA: TGTGCCAGCAGTTTATATGGGCAGGGTCATCGCAATCAGCCCCAGCATTTT

J: TRBJ1-1
size: many
D: NA
V: TRBV20-1
CDR3: CSARGVSNTEAFF
DNA: TGCAGTGCTAGAGGGGTTTCGAACACTGAAGCTTTCTTT

J: TRBJ1-1
size: few
D: NA
V: TRBV29-1
CDR3: CSVEGNWENMNTEAFF
DNA: TGCAGCGTTGAAGGTAACTGGGAGAACATGAACACTGAAGCTTTCTTT

J: TRBJ2-7
size: NA
D: NA
V: TRBV2
CDR3: CASRDLTGFPPYEQYF
DNA: TGTGCCAGCAGAGATCTCACAGGTTTCCCTCCTTACGAGCAGTACTTC

J: TRBJ2-3
size: many
D: NA
V: TRBV7-2
CDR3: CASSSGDSTDTQYF
DNA: TGTGCCAGCAGTTCGGGAGACAGCACAGATACGCAGTATTTT

J: TRBJ2-7
size: NA
D: TRBD1
V: TRBV6-1
CDR3: CASSRQGLGDEQYF
DNA: TGTGCCAGCAGCCGACAGGGGCTCGGAGACGAGCAGTACTTC

J: TRBJ2-2
size: few
D: NA
V: TRBV6-1
CDR3: CASRVGSFTGELFF
DNA: TGTGCCAGCAGAGTAGGGAGCTTTACCGGGGAGCTGTTTTTT

J: TRBJ1-2
size: NA
D: NA
V: TRBV28
CDR3: CASFGEGQTYYGYTF
DNA: NA

J: TRBJ1-1
size: many
D: NA
V: TRBV19
CDR3: CASSTRGNTEAFF
DNA: TGTGCCAGTAGTACAAGGGGGAACACTGAAGCTTTCTTT

J: TRBJ2-2
size: NA
D: NA
V: TRBV19
CDR3: CASSPNGLSNTGELFF
DNA: TGTGCCAGTAGCCCGAATGGGCTATCGAACACCGGGGAGCTGTTTTTT

J: TRBJ2-5
size: many
D: NA
V: TRBV7-9
CDR3: CASSLAFGPRQETQYF
DNA: TGTGCCAGCAGCTTAGCGTTCGGGCCACGCCAAGAGACCCAGTACTTC

J: TRBJ2-5
size: few
D: TRBD2
V: TRBV30
CDR3: CAWSEGRAAQYF
DNA: TGTGCCTGGAGTGAAGGGAGGGCAGCCCAGTACTTC

J: TRBJ2-6
size: many
D: TRBD2
V: TRBV7-2
CDR3: CASSSDGGAGANVLTF
DNA: TGTGCCAGCAGCTCCGACGGGGGGGCTGGGGCCAACGTCCTGACTTTC

J: TRBJ2-1
size: NA
D: NA
V: TRBV3-1
CDR3: CASSQDSRNEQFF
DNA: TGTGCCAGCAGCCAAGACAGCCGCAATGAGCAGTTCTTC

J: TRBJ2-1
size: many
D: NA
V: TRBV6-1
CDR3: CASRGPILNEQFF
DNA: TGTGCCAGCCGAGGCCCTATTCTCAATGAGCAGTTCTTC

J: TRBJ2-1
size: many
D: TRBD2
V: TRBV7-2
CDR3: CASSSGGPFSYNEQFF
DNA: TGTGCCAGCAGCTCGGGAGGGCCTTTCTCCTACAATGAGCAGTTCTTC

J: TRBJ2-7
size: many
D: TRBD2
V: TRBV27
CDR3: CASRKRLAGSYEQYF
DNA: TGTGCCAGCAGGAAAAGACTAGCGGGATCCTACGAGCAGTACTTC

J: TRBJ2-1
size: many
D: TRBD2
V: TRBV7-2
CDR3: CASSSERLAGIYEQFF
DNA: TGTGCCAGCAGCTCAGAGAGACTAGCGGGAATCTATGAGCAGTTCTTC

J: TRBJ2-1
size: NA
D: TRBD1
V: TRBV7-9
CDR3: CASSRKVQGAIWEQFF
DNA: TGTGCCAGCAGCCGCAAAGTCCAGGGGGCGATTTGGGAGCAGTTCTTC

J: TRBJ2-5
size: few
D: TRBD2
V: TRBV29-1
CDR3: CSVDDPSGFQETQYF
DNA: TGCAGCGTTGATGACCCTAGCGGATTCCAAGAGACCCAGTACTTC

J: TRBJ1-4
size: few
D: NA
V: TRBV2
CDR3: CASRRRFPHEKLFF
DNA: TGTGCCAGCAGGAGGAGGTTCCCTCATGAAAAACTGTTTTTT

J: TRBJ2-2
size: NA
D: NA
V: TRBV20-1
CDR3: CSASPHTNTGELFF
DNA: TGCAGTGCTAGCCCCCACACGAACACCGGGGAGCTGTTTTTT

J: TRBJ2-7
size: many
D: TRBD1
V: TRBV28
CDR3: CASSTDWDRGQYF
DNA: TGTGCCAGCAGTACCGACTGGGACAGGGGGCAGTACTTC

J: TRBJ1-1
size: many
D: TRBD1
V: TRBV24-1
CDR3: CATSGGQSNTEAFF
DNA: TGTGCCACCAGTGGGGGACAGTCAAACACTGAAGCTTTCTTT

J: TRBJ2-1
size: NA
D: TRBD2
V: TRBV24-1
CDR3: CATSDSSGGKSGNEQFF
DNA: TGTGCCACCAGTGATTCTTCGGGGGGTAAATCTGGAAATGAGCAGTTCTTC